Detailed here is one T cell receptor (delta chain). Its antigen remains unidentified. The sample is drawn from a study of Vδ1+ human thymocytes. Findings and limits, study-wide: In the thymus, TRG and TRD repertoires looked highly polyclonal with Gaussian CDR3 lengths. Unlike peripheral blood Vdelta1+ controls, thymic delta-chain sequences included 20% to 25% Vdelta2 and few Vdelta3.

Sequences come from RNA converted to cDNA by reverse transcription. CDR3 amplicons came from multiplex PCR with pooled V-gene forward and constant-region reverse primers. TCRdb re-called clones from the multiplex PCR reads via CATT. The data contain about 25,000 delta-chain clones, more than 6.5% of them singletons. The CDR3 is 21 amino acids. No V gene was called, though TRDJ1 was called as the J gene; TRDD3, as called in the table, went unchecked against the DNA. The sequence derives from a girl in the first two years of life who had congenital heart surgery. Material: Vdelta1+ gamma-delta thymocytes from the thymus. Specified subset: FACS-sorted CD3+ TCRalphabeta- TCRVdelta1+ TCRVdelta2- thymocytes. Here the CDR3 DNA reads TGTGCCTGTGTTTCCCCCTGGGAGAAACTGGGGGATACTCCTTCCGCCGATAAACTCATCTTT. Its translation: CACVSPWEKLGDTPSADKLIF.